This TCR beta chain was recorded in a study of T cells after yellow fever vaccination. This CDR3 has 14 residues. Germline CDR1 reads SGHTS; CDR2 reads YDEGEE. Trimming took 4 bases from V and 4 from J; bases not matched to a gene: 3. One entry per CDR3 protein, called by TCRdb with MiXCR from the 5' RACE reads. The sample has more than 300,000 distinct CDR3 sequences; around 6.8% are singletons. This clonotype has a handful of counts. Specimen: PBMCs, collected more than 40 days after the first yellow fever vaccination. The V call is TRBV5-8, the J call TRBJ2-5; 11 bases fit TRBD2. This TCR came from a man in his late teens or twenties who received the YFV17D yellow fever vaccine. CDR3 nucleotides: TGTGCCAGCAGCAACGGACTAGCGGGAGAGACCCAGTACTTC. Translating gives CASSNGLAGETQYF. Full variable domain (remainder filled in from reference TRBV5-8 and TRBJ2-5): EAGVTQSPTHLIKTRGQQATLRCSPISGHTSVYWYQQALGLGLQFLLWYDEGEERNRGNFPPRFSGRQFPNYSSELNVNALELEDSALYLCASSNGLAGETQYFGPGTRLLVL.